This record looks at one T cell receptor (beta chain) sequence and its context. What it recognizes is unknown. TCRdb's copy holds only in-frame clones and misses some; the assay was immunoSEQ multiplex PCR. The sample contains over 2 million clones, around 96% of which appear only once. Only CD45RO-negative cells positively selected for CCR7 counted as naive CD8 cells, so terminally differentiated effector memory CD45RA+ cells were excluded. This record belongs to a study of shared clonotypes between healthy human individuals. Overall study results and limits: The rarefaction results pointed to incomplete sorted-subset sequencing despite large depth.

This CDR3 contains 15 residues. The V gene's germline CDR1 is SGHRS and CDR2 YFSETQ. V was pared by 4 bases and J by 2 bases, with 13 bases between. The sample comprised naive CD8+ T cells sorted from blood. The chain couples TRBV5-1 to TRBJ1-3; possibly TRBD1 for D (5 bases). This receptor was identified in a man aged 18 to 30 in good health. The chain's CDR3 is CASSIQGSAGNTIYF. CDR3 bases: TGCGCCAGCAGCATCCAGGGATCCGCTGGAAACACCATATATTTT. Together with reference TRBV5-1 and TRBJ1-3, the CDR3 gives the full variable domain: KAGVTQTPRYLIKTRGQQVTLSCSPISGHRSVSWYQQTPGQGLQFLFEYFSETQRNKGNFPGRFSGRQFSNSRSEMNVSTLELGDSALYLCASSIQGSAGNTIYFGEGSWLTVV.